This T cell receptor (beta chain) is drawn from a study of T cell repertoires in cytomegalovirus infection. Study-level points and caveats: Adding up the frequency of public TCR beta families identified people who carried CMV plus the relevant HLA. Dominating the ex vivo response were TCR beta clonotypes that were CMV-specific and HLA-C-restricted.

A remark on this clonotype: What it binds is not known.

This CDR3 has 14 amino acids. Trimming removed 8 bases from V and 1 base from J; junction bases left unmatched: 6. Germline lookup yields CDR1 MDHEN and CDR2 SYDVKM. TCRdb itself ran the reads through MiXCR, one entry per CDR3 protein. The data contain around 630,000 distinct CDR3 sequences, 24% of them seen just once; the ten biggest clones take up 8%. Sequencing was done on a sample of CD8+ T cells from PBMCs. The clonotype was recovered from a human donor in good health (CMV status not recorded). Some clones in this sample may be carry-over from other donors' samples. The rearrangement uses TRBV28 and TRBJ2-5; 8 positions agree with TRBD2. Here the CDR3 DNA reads TGTGCCAGCGTCGGGGGGGGGCCCCAAGAGACCCAGTACTTC. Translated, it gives CASVGGGPQETQYF.